This T cell receptor beta chain was sequenced in a study of monozygotic twins with inflammatory bowel disease. TCRdb re-called the 5' RACE reads and gives one entry per CDR3 protein, without DNA. This sample's table reports over 130,000 distinct CDR3 sequences. General study points: Distinct T cell subtypes could not be told apart. Immunosuppressive treatments differing between patients may have added repertoire variability.

The CDR3 is 17 amino acids. CDR1 and CDR2 (germline): SGHDT, YYEEEE. Of note for this clonotype: The target antigen is unknown.

Blood (approximately 2.7 ml) was collected from every donor individually. The TCR comes from a human donor with ulcerative colitis or Crohn's disease, or a healthy co-twin of an affected twin (not recorded which). The chain links TRBV5-6 to TRBJ1-6. Specimen: blood. CDR3 residues: CASSLVPGSSYNSPLHF.